This T cell receptor beta chain stems from a study of regulatory T cells in long-lasting Graves disease. This clonotype was seen at least ten times. Arm-PCR of CDR3 regions and iRepertoire HTBI primers were used to build TCR beta libraries. MiXCR was run by TCRdb on the multiplex PCR reads, yielding one entry per CDR3 protein. The data contain about 210,000 distinct CDR3 sequences, about 19% of them singletons. The CDR3 is made up of 12 amino acids. The ends were cut back, 8 bases at V and 2 bases at J, with 9 bases in the middle. From germline, CDR1 is SNHLY and CDR2 FYNNEI. Time point: newly diagnosed GD, antithyroid drugs for less than 3 months. The TCR library was prepared using RNA isolated from PBMCs. The same sample was also studied in work on T cells in Graves' hyperthyroidism and ophthalmopathy. Per that study: Hyperthyroidism, newly diagnosed and lasting under 2 months, affected patients aged 18 to 65.

This chain uses TRBV2 with TRBJ1-2; D may be TRBD1 (5 bases). This sequence was found in a woman aged 30 to 39 with Graves disease. The specimen comprised peripheral blood mononuclear cells (PBMCs), sampled at new diagnosis, from a patient treated with antithyroid drugs. The CDR3 spells CASWDGNYGYTF. DNA of the CDR3: TGTGCCAGCTGGGACGGCAACTATGGCTACACCTTC.